The clone carrying this TCR beta chain was found a few times. Antigen: not known. The data derive from a study of beta chain features in type 1 diabetes. At the level of the study: Regarding age, gender and cell yields, patients proved similar to healthy donors. Researchers looked at 107,917,701 sorted cells across all samples. Overall study findings and caveats: Short templates might get an advantage during PCR, and this would be equal in patients and controls. TCRB CDR3 length was moderately but significantly reduced in all four CD4+ subsets of Type 1 diabetes patients.

V was pared by 3 bases and J by 9 bases, with 8 bases of the junction left unmatched. Germline CDR1 is LGHNA and CDR2 is YNFKEQ. This CDR3 has 14 amino acids. cDNA synthesis used the whole RNA isolate, giving expressed TCRB sequences. Libraries were prepared by immunoSEQ multiplex PCR; TCRdb keeps only in-frame clonotypes and omits some of them. The sample holds under 150,000 clones; approximately 10% are singletons and the top ten take 0.6% to 0.9%. Sorting of CD4+ naive, central memory, regulatory and stem cell-like memory cells was performed via CD45RO/CCR7/CD25/CD127/CD95/CD27. Sequenced sample: central memory CD4+ T cells from blood. The receptor's source is a man younger than 40 with type 1 diabetes. The gene calls are TRBV4-2 and TRBJ2-3; 8 positions match TRBD1. The CDR3 nucleotides read TGTGCCAGCAGCCAGGCATCACAGGGGGACACGCAGTATTTT. It yields the protein CASSQASQGDTQYF.